This T cell receptor (beta chain) was sequenced for a study of blood T cell repertoires in COVID-19. Germline V gene data show CDR1 as SEHNR and CDR2 as FQNEAQ (reference sequence). CDR3 length: 16 amino acids. The junction had 7 bases not matched to a gene; V was cut back by 5 bases and J by 3 bases. The table came from immunoSEQ multiplex PCR; TCRdb's copy has only in-frame clones and leaves some out. The table records 110,000 to 150,000 clones, 88% of them present only once. The source material was peripheral blood. The TCR comes from a woman aged 45 to 65 with acute or convalescent COVID-19. The chain couples TRBV7-9 to TRBJ2-2; 9 bases map to TRBD2. CDR3 amino acids: CASSPSAGGYTGELFF. As DNA, the CDR3 is TGTGCCAGCAGCCCCTCAGCGGGGGGTTACACCGGGGAGCTGTTTTTT.